Listed below are T cell receptor beta chains from one sample, sequenced in a study of blood T cells in healthy people across ages. MiXCR, applied by TCRdb to the 5' RACE reads, yields one record per CDR3 protein. The sample comprises 850,000 to 1,300,000 distinct CDR3 sequences, under 45% of which are singletons, and under 20% rests with the top ten. Sequencing input: blood. The receptor set was obtained from a woman aged 55-69 years in good health. CDR3s include the opening cysteine and the closing phenylalanine or tryptophan. D genes are given only for firm matches. The size of a clone is reported for some rows only, either as once, few or many, or as a class for expanded clones.

v_call	d_call	clone_size	j_call	cdr3_aa
TRBV14	NA	NA	TRBJ2-1	CASSCEQWDEQFF
TRBV3-1	TRBD2	NA	TRBJ2-7	CASSQGLAGGAQYF
TRBV20-1	NA	NA	NA	CSARVPGLDEQYF
TRBV14	NA	NA	TRBJ1-1	CASSQGGAVNTEAFF
TRBV7-9	TRBD2	NA	TRBJ2-3	CASSLVAGVGDTQYF
TRBV5-1	TRBD2	few	TRBJ2-6	CASSFRLAGSGANVLTF
TRBV10-2	NA	NA	TRBJ2-3	CASSEVGGFSTDTQYF
TRBV29-1	NA	many	TRBJ1-5	CSVEVAGGQPQHF
TRBV29-1	NA	NA	TRBJ2-1	CSVEEGVSSYNEQFF
TRBV28	TRBD1	NA	TRBJ2-1	CASSYPGTGGPGGDNEQFF
TRBV25-1	NA	NA	TRBJ2-5	CASSASLGYSETQYF
TRBV18	NA	NA	TRBJ2-6	CASSPGVTGANVLTF
TRBV5-1	TRBD2	few	TRBJ2-5	CASRTSGLSGQETQYF
TRBV12-5	TRBD2	NA	TRBJ2-5	CASGLASSGTRSETQYF
TRBV20-1	NA	few	TRBJ2-3	CSARDRNREGTDTQYF
TRBV20-1	NA	NA	TRBJ2-7	CSALSSASSYEQYF
TRBV21-1	NA	NA	TRBJ1-4	CASSRPHRGKLFF
TRBV29-1	NA	few	TRBJ2-1	CSVEGQRGNNEQFF
TRBV27	NA	NA	TRBJ1-5	CASSLTGTPNNQPQHF
TRBV2	NA	NA	TRBJ2-5	CASSEDVGEKTQYF
TRBV21-1	NA	once	TRBJ2-1	CASSKEYGLAGDGGRDEQFF
TRBV27	TRBD2	NA	TRBJ2-1	CASSYRRREDEQFF
TRBV20-1	TRBD2	NA	TRBJ2-5	CSAKASGLETQYF
TRBV11-2	NA	NA	TRBJ2-6	CASSLGGTGSGANVLTF
TRBV6-1	TRBD1	few	TRBJ1-5	CASSDGQGSNQPQHF
TRBV5-1	TRBD2	NA	TRBJ2-1	CASTSGLAETNEQFF
TRBV3-1	NA	NA	NA	CASSQGTNEQYF
TRBV3-1	TRBD2	NA	TRBJ2-5	CASSPGLEIYMETQYF
TRBV12-3/TRBV12-4	TRBD2	few	TRBJ2-1	CASRGGSLASSYNEQFF
TRBV10-3	TRBD1	NA	TRBJ2-6	CAITGTAGANVLTF
TRBV21-1	NA	NA	TRBJ2-1	CASSKGASGSRYNEQFF
TRBV20-1	TRBD2	NA	TRBJ2-7	CSASPGGSNEQYF
TRBV14	NA	few	TRBJ2-5	CASSQAKRTDLQETQYF